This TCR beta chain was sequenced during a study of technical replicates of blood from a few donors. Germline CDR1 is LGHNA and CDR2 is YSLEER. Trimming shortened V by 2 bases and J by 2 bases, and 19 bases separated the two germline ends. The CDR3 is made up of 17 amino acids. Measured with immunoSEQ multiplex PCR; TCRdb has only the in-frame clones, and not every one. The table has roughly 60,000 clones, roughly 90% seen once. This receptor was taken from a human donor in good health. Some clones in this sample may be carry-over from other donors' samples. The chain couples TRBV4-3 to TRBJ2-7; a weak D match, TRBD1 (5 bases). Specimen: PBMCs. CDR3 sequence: CASSQILIIGEAYEQYF. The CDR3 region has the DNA TGCGCCAGCAGCCAAATTTTGATTATAGGGGAAGCCTACGAGCAGTACTTC.